This record covers a single T cell receptor (beta chain). Its antigen remains unidentified. This specimen belongs to a study of OX40 agonist ivuxolimab in advanced cancers. Overall study: A mean age of around 66 years, range roughly 20 to 80, was recorded, and approximately 79% were male.

Trimming shortened V by 3 bases and J by 3 bases, and 14 bases separated the two germline ends. The CDR3 is made up of 15 amino acids. Germline V gene data show CDR1 as LNHDA and CDR2 as SQIVND (reference sequence). Study observations and caveats: At 0.1 to 3.0 mg/kg and by week 6, CD4+ and CD8+ T cells in the blood had expanded clonally. CD8+ T cells averaged more expanded clones than CD4+. The antigens recognized by the expanded peripheral T cells, that is their antigen specificity, were not determined.

TCRdb's table, derived via immunoSEQ multiplex PCR, lists solely in-frame clones and lacks some. Here the sample spans tens of thousands of clones, 85% to 90% being singletons. The clonotype was recovered from an adult with an advanced solid tumor such as melanoma, head and neck, liver or kidney cancer. This chain links TRBV19 with TRBJ1-1; perhaps TRBD1 as D (6 bases). Sequences were derived from CD4+ or CD8+ T cells sorted from blood, sampled in a trial of the OX40 agonist ivuxolimab. The CDR3 sequence is CASSIGGRGYTEAFF. The CDR3 bases are TGTGCCAGTAGTATTGGTGGCAGGGGATACACTGAAGCTTTCTTT.